These T cell receptor beta chains were read from a single sample in a study of T cell responses to AZD1222 COVID-19 vaccine. TCRdb's table, derived via immunoSEQ multiplex PCR, lists solely in-frame clones and lacks some. The sample contains roughly 84,000 clones, roughly 89% of which appear only once. This sample comprised peripheral blood, obtained 28 days after the second AZD1222 dose. The receptor source for this set is an adult who received the AZD1222 COVID-19 vaccine. CDR3s include the opening cysteine and the closing phenylalanine or tryptophan. A D gene is named only where the DNA matches it firmly. Part of the rows lack a size; the others show once, few, many or a class for expanded clones.

d_call: NA
v_call: TRBV21-1
j_call: TRBJ1-2
clone_size: NA
cdr3_aa: CASLWDHCLYGYTF
cdr3_nt: TGTGCCAGCCTCTGGGACCATTGCCTTTATGGCTACACCTTC

d_call: TRBD1
v_call: TRBV3-1/TRBV3-2
j_call: TRBJ2-1
clone_size: once
cdr3_aa: CASSQETGTGGSYNEQFF
cdr3_nt: TGTGCCAGCAGCCAAGAAACCGGGACAGGGGGCTCCTACAATGAGCAGTTCTTC

d_call: TRBD2
v_call: TRBV7-2
j_call: TRBJ2-2
clone_size: NA
cdr3_aa: CASSLVGALAGVTGELFF
cdr3_nt: TGTGCCAGCAGCTTAGTGGGCGCGCTAGCGGGGGTTACCGGGGAGCTGTTTTTT

d_call: NA
v_call: TRBV7-9
j_call: TRBJ2-7
clone_size: NA
cdr3_aa: CASSLPASYEQYF
cdr3_nt: TGTGCCAGCAGCTTACCAGCCTCCTACGAGCAGTACTTC

d_call: NA
v_call: TRBV21-1
j_call: TRBJ1-5
clone_size: NA
cdr3_aa: CAGPTLAFPLYQPQHF
cdr3_nt: TGTGCCGGCCCGACCTTAGCGTTCCCCCTATATCAGCCCCAGCATTTT

d_call: NA
v_call: TRBV27
j_call: TRBJ2-7
clone_size: NA
cdr3_aa: CASRRSSDSYYEQYF
cdr3_nt: TGTGCCAGCAGACGATCCTCGGACAGTTATTACGAGCAGTACTTC

d_call: NA
v_call: TRBV19
j_call: TRBJ1-5
clone_size: NA
cdr3_aa: CASSISRGLSNQPQHF
cdr3_nt: TGTGCCAGTAGTATATCGAGGGGTCTTAGCAATCAGCCCCAGCATTTT

d_call: NA
v_call: TRBV9
j_call: TRBJ1-5
clone_size: once
cdr3_aa: CASSVSQNQPQHF
cdr3_nt: TGTGCCAGCAGCGTATCTCAAAATCAGCCCCAGCATTTT

d_call: NA
v_call: TRBV5-5
j_call: TRBJ1-3
clone_size: NA
cdr3_aa: CASSLAGVSGNTIYF
cdr3_nt: TGTGCCAGCAGCTTGGCGGGGGTCTCTGGAAACACCATATATTTT

d_call: NA
v_call: TRBV5-4
j_call: TRBJ2-7
clone_size: NA
cdr3_aa: CASSLGPTYEQYF
cdr3_nt: TGTGCCAGCAGCTTGGGGCCAACCTACGAGCAGTACTTC

d_call: NA
v_call: TRBV7-6
j_call: TRBJ2-3
clone_size: NA
cdr3_aa: CASSPGASTDTQYF
cdr3_nt: TGTGCCAGCAGCCCAGGGGCCAGCACAGATACGCAGTATTTT

d_call: TRBD1
v_call: TRBV2
j_call: TRBJ1-1
clone_size: NA
cdr3_aa: CASSLPGTGRAFF
cdr3_nt: TGTGCCAGCAGTCTACCCGGGACAGGGCGAGCTTTCTTT

d_call: NA
v_call: TRBV7-2
j_call: TRBJ2-7
clone_size: NA
cdr3_aa: CASSLDYPTYEQYF
cdr3_nt: TGTGCCAGCAGCTTAGACTACCCGACCTACGAGCAGTACTTC

d_call: NA
v_call: TRBV30
j_call: TRBJ1-6
clone_size: NA
cdr3_aa: CAWRLDGGGYNSPLHF
cdr3_nt: TGTGCCTGGAGGCTCGACGGCGGGGGCTATAATTCACCCCTCCACTTT

d_call: NA
v_call: TRBV6-1
j_call: TRBJ1-6
clone_size: NA
cdr3_aa: CASREQGYSYNSPLHF
cdr3_nt: TGTGCCAGCAGGGAACAGGGTTACTCCTATAATTCACCCCTCCACTTT

d_call: NA
v_call: TRBV7-2
j_call: TRBJ2-7
clone_size: NA
cdr3_aa: CASSLALGGVSYEQYF
cdr3_nt: TGTGCCAGCAGCTTAGCTTTAGGCGGGGTGTCCTACGAGCAGTACTTC

d_call: NA
v_call: TRBV11-2
j_call: TRBJ1-2
clone_size: NA
cdr3_aa: CASSFGTKGNGYTF
cdr3_nt: TGTGCCAGCAGCTTCGGGACCAAGGGGAATGGCTACACCTTC

d_call: TRBD1
v_call: TRBV25-1
j_call: TRBJ2-3
clone_size: NA
cdr3_aa: CASSGGSTGPTDTQYF
cdr3_nt: TGTGCCAGCAGTGGTGGCTCGACAGGGCCCACAGATACGCAGTATTTT

d_call: NA
v_call: TRBV14
j_call: TRBJ1-2
clone_size: NA
cdr3_aa: CASSQATGFGYTF
cdr3_nt: TGTGCCAGCAGCCAAGCTACAGGGTTTGGCTACACCTTC

d_call: TRBD2
v_call: TRBV27
j_call: TRBJ2-1
clone_size: NA
cdr3_aa: CASSFGTSGANEQFF
cdr3_nt: TGTGCCAGCAGTTTCGGGACTAGCGGGGCCAATGAGCAGTTCTTC

d_call: TRBD1
v_call: TRBV4-3
j_call: TRBJ2-2
clone_size: NA
cdr3_aa: CASSQGQGVGTGELFF
cdr3_nt: TGCGCCAGCAGCCAAGGACAGGGTGTTGGCACCGGGGAGCTGTTTTTT

d_call: NA
v_call: TRBV20-1
j_call: TRBJ2-1
clone_size: NA
cdr3_aa: CSASWQVDNEQFF
cdr3_nt: TGCAGTGCTAGTTGGCAGGTAGACAATGAGCAGTTCTTC

d_call: TRBD1
v_call: TRBV10-3
j_call: TRBJ1-5
clone_size: NA
cdr3_aa: CAISEDRDQPQHF
cdr3_nt: TGTGCCATCAGTGAAGACAGGGATCAGCCCCAGCATTTT

d_call: NA
v_call: TRBV9
j_call: TRBJ2-5
clone_size: NA
cdr3_aa: CASSPGTNRQETQYF
cdr3_nt: TGTGCCAGCAGCCCTGGGACAAACCGACAAGAGACCCAGTACTTC

d_call: NA
v_call: TRBV14
j_call: TRBJ1-5
clone_size: NA
cdr3_aa: CASSLLSNQPQHF
cdr3_nt: TGTGCCAGCAGCCTGCTCTCCAATCAGCCCCAGCATTTT

d_call: NA
v_call: TRBV7-9
j_call: TRBJ1-2
clone_size: NA
cdr3_aa: CASSSGRAPNYGYTF
cdr3_nt: TGTGCCAGCAGCAGTGGGCGGGCCCCCAACTATGGCTACACCTTC

d_call: NA
v_call: TRBV5-5
j_call: TRBJ2-3
clone_size: once
cdr3_aa: CASSRGTEDTQYF
cdr3_nt: TGTGCCAGCAGCCGCGGGACAGAGGATACGCAGTATTTT

d_call: NA
v_call: TRBV7-9
j_call: TRBJ2-4
clone_size: NA
cdr3_aa: CASSLYLPLAKNIQYF
cdr3_nt: TGTGCCAGCAGCTTATACTTACCCTTAGCCAAAAACATTCAGTACTTC

d_call: TRBD1
v_call: TRBV28
j_call: TRBJ1-5
clone_size: NA
cdr3_aa: CASSTAGTGGSDQPQHF
cdr3_nt: TGTGCCAGCAGTACTGCCGGGACAGGGGGTAGCGATCAGCCCCAGCATTTT

d_call: TRBD1
v_call: TRBV27
j_call: TRBJ1-2
clone_size: NA
cdr3_aa: CASSLRQGGGSKGYGYTF
cdr3_nt: TGTGCCAGCAGTTTAAGACAGGGTGGGGGCTCAAAAGGATATGGCTACACCTTC

d_call: NA
v_call: TRBV4-1
j_call: TRBJ2-7
clone_size: NA
cdr3_aa: CASSQYPVYEQYF
cdr3_nt: TGCGCCAGCAGCCAGTACCCCGTATACGAGCAGTACTTC

d_call: TRBD2
v_call: TRBV5-1
j_call: TRBJ2-1
clone_size: NA
cdr3_aa: CASSSPSGTSGGLYYNEQFF
cdr3_nt: TGCGCCAGCAGCTCACCTTCCGGGACTAGCGGGGGGCTCTACTACAATGAGCAGTTCTTC

d_call: TRBD1
v_call: TRBV5-1
j_call: TRBJ1-2
clone_size: NA
cdr3_aa: CASSLDARGRSGYTF
cdr3_nt: TGCGCCAGCAGCTTGGATGCCAGGGGGCGAAGTGGCTACACCTTC

d_call: NA
v_call: TRBV6-5
j_call: TRBJ1-1
clone_size: NA
cdr3_aa: CASSPQGGAFF
cdr3_nt: TGTGCCAGCAGTCCGCAGGGAGGGGCTTTCTTT

d_call: TRBD2
v_call: TRBV9
j_call: TRBJ2-3
clone_size: NA
cdr3_aa: CASSVRLAESTDTQYF
cdr3_nt: TGTGCCAGCAGCGTGAGACTAGCCGAAAGCACAGATACGCAGTATTTT

d_call: TRBD1
v_call: TRBV7-2
j_call: TRBJ1-5
clone_size: NA
cdr3_aa: CASSFLTGANQPQHF
cdr3_nt: TGTGCCAGCAGCTTTTTGACAGGGGCTAATCAGCCCCAGCATTTT

d_call: NA
v_call: TRBV18
j_call: TRBJ1-1
clone_size: NA
cdr3_aa: CASSRSGLMNTEAFF
cdr3_nt: TGTGCCAGCTCACGATCGGGACTCATGAACACTGAAGCTTTCTTT

d_call: NA
v_call: TRBV15
j_call: TRBJ2-1
clone_size: few
cdr3_aa: CATSRDRGINEQFF
cdr3_nt: TGTGCCACCAGCAGAGATCGGGGGATCAATGAGCAGTTCTTC

d_call: TRBD1
v_call: TRBV4-2
j_call: TRBJ2-5
clone_size: once
cdr3_aa: CASSQERTGGIETQYF
cdr3_nt: TGTGCCAGCAGCCAAGAGAGGACAGGGGGCATAGAGACCCAGTACTTC

d_call: TRBD2
v_call: TRBV3-1/TRBV3-2
j_call: TRBJ2-7
clone_size: few
cdr3_aa: CASSQHGLDGYEQYF
cdr3_nt: TGTGCCAGCAGCCAGCACGGACTAGATGGCTACGAGCAGTACTTC

d_call: TRBD1
v_call: TRBV29-1
j_call: TRBJ1-2
clone_size: once
cdr3_aa: CSGQTTGTYSYTF
cdr3_nt: TGCAGCGGACAAACGACAGGGACTTATAGCTACACCTTC

d_call: TRBD1
v_call: TRBV5-8
j_call: TRBJ1-2
clone_size: NA
cdr3_aa: CASSLGTGVNYGYTF
cdr3_nt: TGTGCCAGCAGCTTGGGGACAGGGGTTAACTATGGCTACACCTTC

d_call: NA
v_call: TRBV18
j_call: TRBJ1-2
clone_size: NA
cdr3_aa: CASSGDTNYGYTF
cdr3_nt: TGTGCCAGCTCGGGTGATACGAACTATGGCTACACCTTC

d_call: NA
v_call: TRBV28
j_call: TRBJ1-5
clone_size: NA
cdr3_aa: CASSPGGGNQPQHF
cdr3_nt: TGTGCCAGCAGCCCCGGGGGGGGCAATCAGCCCCAGCATTTT